The clone carrying this TCR beta chain occurred once. Assay used: immunoSEQ multiplex PCR; TCRdb lists only in-frame clones, some missing. The sample has approximately 60,000 clones, roughly 90% seen once. This specimen comes from a study of OX40 agonist ivuxolimab in advanced cancers. The CDR3 is 16 amino acids. Germline CDR1 is MNHEY and CDR2 is SVGAGI. The trim removed 1 base at V and 2 bases at J, leaving 0 bases unmatched. The TCR comes from an adult with an advanced solid tumor such as melanoma, head and neck, liver or kidney cancer. This specimen consisted of CD4+ or CD8+ T cells sorted from blood, obtained in a trial of the OX40 agonist ivuxolimab. The chain links TRBV6-5 to TRBJ2-5, with 14 bases matching TRBD2. The CDR3 loop reads CASSYWTSGGQETQYF. The CDR3 DNA sequence: TGTGCCAGCAGTTACTGGACTAGCGGGGGGCAAGAGACCCAGTACTTC.